A single sample is the source of the 23 T cell receptor beta chains below, sequenced in a study of blood T cell repertoires in COVID-19. Only in-frame clones appear in the TCRdb table, and some are missing; sequencing was by immunoSEQ multiplex PCR. This table holds roughly 200,000 clones, 85% to 90% found once. Sequencing input: PBMCs or T cells enriched from blood (not recorded which). Receptor source: a man aged 25 to 45 who had recovered from COVID-19.

CDR3 nucleotide sequence: TGCAGTGCCCAGGGAAACACTGAAGCTTTCTTT. Translation: CSAQGNTEAFF. The V gene is TRBV20-1, the J gene TRBJ1-1; a weak D match, TRBD1 (5 bases). Germline V gives CDR1 DFQATT, CDR2 SNEGSKA (reference sequence). Trimming removed 6 bases from V and 2 bases from J, with 7 bases in between. The CDR3 consists of 11 residues.

CDR3 in DNA: TGTGCCAGCAGTTACTCTTCGGGGTTAATTGCAGATACGCAGTATTTT. Its protein is CASSYSSGLIADTQYF. This chain joins TRBV6-2 or TRBV6-3 and TRBJ2-3; D perhaps matches TRBD2 (5 bases). The CDR3 covers 16 residues. V lost 0 bases and J lost 4, with 14 bases in between. Germline CDR1 reads MNHEY; CDR2 reads SVGEGT.

The genes are TRBV7-2 and TRBJ2-1; no reliable D call. There are 16 residues in the CDR3. V was clipped by 1 base and J by 0 bases, with 10 bases between them. Germline values: CDR1 SGHTA, CDR2 FQGNSA. CDR3 sequence: CASSLEFAISYNEQFF. CDR3 DNA sequence: TGTGCCAGCAGCTTAGAGTTTGCGATCTCCTACAATGAGCAGTTCTTC.

At least ten counts were recorded for this clone. J is TRBJ1-2 and V is TRBV3-1 (or the pseudogene TRBV3-2); a possible D gene is TRBD1 (6 bases). With 5 bases removed from V and 10 bases from J, the gap between germline ends came to 17 bases. The CDR3 sequence is 13 residues long. CDR1 is LGHDT, CDR2 YNNKEL, per germline (reference sequence). The CDR3 DNA is TGTGCCAGCAGCTTGGGACAAGGGTCGGCCTACACCTTC. Its translation: CASSLGQGSAYTF.

The chain carries TRBV19 and TRBJ1-6, with D perhaps matching TRBD1 (5 bases). V lost 6 bases and J lost 5, with 14 bases in between. The CDR3 is made up of 15 amino acids. Germline V gene sequence: CDR1 LNHDA, CDR2 SQIVND (reference sequence). CDR3 DNA: TGTGCCAGTAGGGGGGGAAGACAGCATAATTCACCCCTCCACTTT. Encoded protein: CASRGGRQHNSPLHF.

This clone was seen more than once but under ten times. The junction departs from germline at one end; a sequencing error may be responsible. The rearrangement joins TRBV7-7 to TRBJ2-2; perhaps TRBD1 as D (5 bases). Germline V gives CDR1 SSHAT, CDR2 FNYEAQ (reference sequence). This CDR3 spans 13 amino acids. The CDR3 bases are TGTGCTAGCAGCAAAGGGGACACCGGGGAGCTGTTTTTT. This translates into CASSKGDTGELFF.

The chain carries TRBV24-1 and TRBJ1-5; tentative D call: TRBD1 (5 bases). The CDR3 is 14 residues long. Looked up from germline, CDR1 is KGHDR and CDR2 is SFDVKD. V was shortened by 2 bases and J by 6 bases, with 10 bases between the two germline ends. The CDR3 reads CATSDSRGFQPQHF. CDR3 nucleotides: TGTGCCACCAGTGATTCTAGGGGTTTTCAGCCCCAGCATTTT.

This rearrangement joins TRBV7-8 to TRBJ2-3; TRBD2 matches 13 bases. V lost 5 bases and J lost 1; bases outside the gene matches: 9. Germline CDR1 reads SGHVS; CDR2 reads FQNEAQ. CDR3 length: 18 residues. The CDR3 coding sequence is TGTGCCAGCAGCGCGTCGGGACTAGCGGGAAGTCGCACAGATACGCAGTATTTT. It encodes CASSASGLAGSRTDTQYF.

The rearrangement uses TRBV5-1 and TRBJ2-5; tentatively, D is TRBD2 (6 bases). Looked up from germline, CDR1 is SGHRS and CDR2 is YFSETQ. Trimming left V 4 bases short and J 0 bases short, with 25 bases between. This CDR3 is built from 19 residues. The CDR3 DNA reads TGCGCCAGCAGCCCGAAGGACTACCTACCAGATGGGTACCAAGAGACCCAGTACTTC. Amino acid sequence: CASSPKDYLPDGYQETQYF.

This chain links TRBV5-1 with TRBJ2-3, with 9 bases fitting TRBD2. Per the germline V gene, CDR1 is SGHRS and CDR2 is YFSETQ. There are 21 residues in the CDR3. Unmatched junction bases numbered 20, after V lost 3 bases and J lost 0 bases. This CDR3 is CASSSAWTSVKIRSSTDTQYF. The CDR3 nucleotides are TGCGCCAGCAGCTCCGCCTGGACTAGCGTCAAGATTCGATCTAGCACAGATACGCAGTATTTT.

In regard to this clone: It is unclear where the CDR3 begins or ends on the DNA, so no DNA is shown, and the CDR3 is as TCRdb lists it. J is TRBJ2-5 and V is TRBV11-2; no check of the table's D call, TRBD2, against the DNA was made. The germline V gene has CDR1 SGHAT and CDR2 FQNNGV. Counting both end residues, the CDR3 totals 16 amino acids. The CDR3 spells CASSFGSGGTQETQYF.

This rearrangement joins TRBV7-9 to TRBJ1-2; 7 bases line up with TRBD1. CDR3 length: 13 amino acids. Germline-derived CDR1 and CDR2 are SEHNR and FQNEAQ (reference sequence). The junction had 0 bases not matched to a gene; V was cut back by 5 bases and J by 0 bases. CDR3 nucleotides: TGTGCCAGCAGCGGGACAGCTAACTATGGCTACACCTTC. Protein product: CASSGTANYGYTF.

This chain uses TRBV5-4 with TRBJ1-4, with 9 positions matching TRBD1. Germline loops: CDR1 SGHNT, CDR2 YYREEE (reference sequence). This CDR3 has 15 amino acids. The trim removed 4 bases at V and 6 bases at J, leaving 7 bases unmatched. Here the CDR3 reads CASSPGTGRDEKLFF. DNA of the CDR3: TGTGCCAGCAGCCCGGGGACAGGGCGGGATGAAAAACTGTTTTTT.

The V call is TRBV7-9, the J call TRBJ2-1; 8 bases align to TRBD2. Germline CDR1 SEHNR, CDR2 FQNEAQ (reference sequence). V shed 1 base and J 0 bases; nucleotides not matched to a gene: 5. The CDR3 runs to 17 residues. In DNA, the CDR3 is TGTGCCAGCAGCTTAGTTTCCAGCGGGAGCTCCTACAATGAGCAGTTCTTC. It specifies CASSLVSSGSSYNEQFF.

V and J are TRBV30 and TRBJ2-1, with a tentative D call TRBD2 (6 bases). Between the trimmed V and J ends, which lost 4 bases and 0 bases, there was a span of 10 bases. This CDR3 is 14 amino acids long. CDR1 is GTSNPN and CDR2 is SVGIG in the germline V gene (reference sequence). The CDR3 coding sequence is TGTGCCTGGATCTCCGGGAGCTCCTACAATGAGCAGTTCTTC. It is translated as CAWISGSSYNEQFF. Full variable domain (remainder filled in from reference TRBV30 and TRBJ2-1): SQTIHQWPATLVQPVGSPLSLECTVEGTSNPNLYWYRQAAGRGLQLLFYSVGIGQISSEVPQNLSASRPQDRQFILSSKKLLLSDSGFYLCAWISGSSYNEQFFGPGTRLTVL.

This clone has a handful of counts. The V and J genes are TRBV7-8 and TRBJ1-6; TRBD1 matches 9 bases. Germline lookup yields CDR1 SGHVS and CDR2 FQNEAQ. This CDR3 is 14 amino acids long. Germline trimming cut 2 bases from V and 11 bases from J; bases unmatched to any gene: 4. CDR3 nucleotide sequence: TGTGCCAGCAGCTTAAGGCGGACAGGGGCACCCCTCCACTTT. Translation gives CASSLRRTGAPLHF.

The gene calls are TRBV6-1 and TRBJ2-7; TRBD2 might be the D (5 bases). This CDR3 has 14 residues. Germline V gene lookup returns CDR1 MNHNS and CDR2 SASEGT. Trimming took 2 bases from V and 5 from J, leaving 13 bases between them. The CDR3 sequence: CASSEPGLGDEQYF. The CDR3 nucleotides read TGTGCCAGCAGTGAACCCGGACTCGGGGACGAGCAGTACTTC.

The gene calls are TRBV19 and TRBJ1-4, with D hard to call. The length of the CDR3 is 11 residues. Germline CDR1 LNHDA, CDR2 SQIVND (reference sequence). V was pared by 5 bases and J by 13 bases, with 11 bases between. CDR3 region: CASSPPPGLFF. The CDR3, as DNA: TGTGCCAGTAGTCCCCCTCCCGGACTGTTTTTT.

Turning to this clone: At one end the junction does not follow the germline gene, possibly because of a read error. The chain carries TRBV6-5 and TRBJ1-3, with D maybe TRBD1 (6 bases). Germline V CDR1 and CDR2: MNHEY, SVGAGI. The length of the CDR3 is 13 residues. CDR3 sequence reads: CASTYREGNTIYF. The CDR3 nucleotides read TGTGCCAGCACTTACAGGGAGGGAAACACCATATATTTT.

The V call is TRBV5-5, the J call TRBJ1-1; no definite D call. Germline CDR1 reads SGHKS; CDR2 reads YYEKEE (reference sequence). CDR3 length equals 15 residues. V was cut by 0 bases and J by 11 bases, with 20 bases left in between. CDR3 in DNA: TGTGCCAGCAGCTTGGGGGCCGGAATCGTGACGGGGGCTTTCTTT. This codes for CASSLGAGIVTGAFF.

The chain employs TRBV6-5 and TRBJ2-1; 7 bases are a match to TRBD1. Per germline, CDR1 MNHEY and CDR2 SVGAGI. V was pared by 1 base and J by 8 bases, with 11 bases of the junction left unmatched. This CDR3 is built from 16 residues. The CDR3, as DNA: TGTGCCAGCAGTTACTTTGACAGGGTGGGGTCCGATGAGCAGTTCTTC. It specifies CASSYFDRVGSDEQFF.

The V call is TRBV4-3, the J call TRBJ2-5; 9 bases align to TRBD1. The CDR3 has 17 residues. The germline CDR1 and CDR2 sequences are LGHNA and YSLEER. The junction had 12 bases not matched to a gene; V was cut back by 2 bases and J by 5 bases. In nucleotides, the CDR3 is TGCGCCAGCAGCCAAAACCCACCGGGACAGGGTCACGAGACCCAGTACTTC. Translating it yields CASSQNPPGQGHETQYF.

The chain combines TRBV11-1 with TRBJ2-7; possibly TRBD2 for D (6 bases). V was pared by 5 bases and J by 5 bases, with 13 bases between. From germline, CDR1 is SGHAT and CDR2 FQDESV (reference sequence). The CDR3 sequence is 13 residues long. Here the CDR3 reads CASSRGTDNEQYF. As DNA, the CDR3 is TGTGCCAGCAGCCGAGGGACTGACAACGAGCAGTACTTC.